Sequencing of this T cell receptor (beta chain) was carried out in a study of blood T cells in healthy people across ages (dated by TCRdb to between 2014 and 2016). Regarding the study in general: In model experiments, template switching captured roughly one uniquely barcoded TCR beta cDNA molecule for every two T cells. To avoid experimental bias, donors of different ages were randomly spread across the sequencing lanes. Four age groups were formed from the donors: young (average around 15 years), middle-aged (around 39), aged (roughly 59) and long-lived (approximately 80). For two donors (one aged 18 to 30 and one aged 80 or older), the study analyzed two additional independent replicas of 1 million unique cDNA reads from the same blood draw. Age-related changes in TCR beta repertoire diversity were measured in the study by deep sequencing normalized with unique cDNA molecular identifiers.

This clonotype was picked up many times. The clone's antigen remains unknown. Per-base quality was not reported, and no clone a single base away is much larger than it. Library creation used 5' RACE. Sequenced on an Illumina HiSeq 2500. A second PCR of roughly 6 to 11 cycles was run with a J-beta primer mix and a sample-barcoded 5' primer. A unique molecular identifier was introduced onto each TCR beta cDNA molecule by a template-switch 5' adaptor carrying 12 random nucleotides. Each sample yielded at least 3 million CDR3-containing paired-end reads. All of the RNA was converted into first-strand cDNA using the Mint cDNA synthesis kit, with a TRBC-specific oligonucleotide serving as the primer. After uracil-DNA glycosylase treatment, a first 18-cycle PCR used universal primers M1SS and BC2_uni_R on all cDNA. Concerning the study's data processing: Normalization of each sample was performed by random selection of 1 million high-quality reads, each carrying a distinct molecular identifier. Reads sharing molecular identifiers were discarded rather than binned into consensus sequences. CDR3 identification, clonotype clustering and error correction used MiTCR with a Q25 quality threshold and the strictest error-elimination algorithm. A nonparametric unseen species model with Euler transformation was used to estimate lower-bound total TCR beta diversity. TCRdb ran its own pipeline on the public reads, namely fastp trimming at Q25 and MiXCR clone calling, and kept in-frame beta chains. Each record represents a unique CDR3 protein, reported with the most common genes and DNA among its rows. These V and J calls originate from TCRdb's pipeline instead of the authors' own analysis. For this sample the table gives 1.6 million or so distinct CDR3 sequences, of which around 35% were detected only once. The top ten clones comprise about 10% of the sample.

Systemically healthy Caucasian individuals from Russia, 39 in total and aged about 6 to 100 years, were included as donors. Each donor gave 9.5 to 10 milliliters of peripheral blood, drawn into EDTA-treated Vacutainer tubes. Ficoll-Paque density-gradient centrifugation was used to isolate PBMCs, with at least 6.5 million per sample. Trizol reagent was used to extract total RNA from PBMCs, with at least 5.5 micrograms per sample. For every donor, flow cytometry on a PBMC aliquot measured the percentage of naive CD45RAhigh/CD27high T cells. The germline V gene (reference sequence) provides CDR1 MNHEY and CDR2 SMNVEV. Trimming at the junction amounts to 2 bases on V and 2 bases on J, and the germline ends lie 13 bases apart. Taken from cysteine to phenylalanine, the CDR3 has 15 residues. Just CDR3 DNA is preserved here, 45 bases in frame from base 1. Here is what the overall study found, with its caveats: Compared with the aged group, the long-lived group had more naive CD4+ T cells, fewer expanded clones and increased TCR diversity, suggesting age selection. Bulk unsorted PBMC profiling prevented conclusive comparison of naive and antigen-experienced compartments. Observed TCR beta diversity per million T cells fell roughly linearly with age, and a significant reduction was already apparent by age roughly 40. Estimates of total diversity from one million sequenced T cells were regarded as lower bounds and underestimates. The percentage of naive T cells measured by flow cytometry correlated strongly with observed TCR beta diversity. Because donor CMV infection status was unknown, age-related changes in expanded clonotypes were potentially confounded.

This TCR derives from a young woman in good health. The specimen was blood. The V and J genes are TRBV27 and TRBJ2-7; tentative D gene TRBD1, with 5 bases matching. The DNA sequence is as follows: TGTGCCAGCAGTTTAAGTGCCGCAGGGACCTACGAGCAGTACTTC. Its translation reads: CASSLSAAGTYEQYF.